This T cell receptor beta chain was documented in a study of T cell repertoires in cytomegalovirus infection. TCRdb processed the reads anew with MiXCR; each CDR3 protein has one entry. The sample lists about 830,000 distinct CDR3 sequences, about 33% occurring once. On this clonotype: What it binds is not known.

CDR3 length: 16 amino acids. V shed 3 bases and J shed 2 bases, with 15 bases lying between them. The chain employs TRBV12-3 or TRBV12-4 and TRBJ2-3; TRBD2 is a possible D gene (6 bases). The material sequenced was cultured CD8+ T cells from PBMCs, taken from culture after CMV antigen stimulation. This TCR derives from a human donor in good health (CMV status not recorded). Some clones in this sample may be carry-over from other donors' samples. CDR3 DNA sequence: TGTGCCAGCAGTTTGACTGTCGGGGGTACCACAGATACGCAGTATTTT. Amino acids: CASSLTVGGTTDTQYF.